This TCR beta chain was documented in a study of T cell responses to AZD1222 COVID-19 vaccine. The data were produced by immunoSEQ multiplex PCR, yet TCRdb's version contains in-frame clones alone and is incomplete. Here the sample spans 90,000 to 140,000 clones, 82% being singletons. Concerning this clone: Its antigen is unidentified.

Germline V gene sequence: CDR1 SGHRS, CDR2 YFSETQ. Trimming removed 1 base from V and 1 base from J; junction bases left unmatched: 4. The CDR3 covers 16 residues. Study-wide results and limits: Donor demographics were predominantly white British with a female majority; clonal diversity may be underestimated.

The receptor comes from an adult in good health. Sequencing used peripheral blood, obtained on day 0 of AZD1222 vaccination. The chain joins TRBV5-1 to TRBJ2-3, with 9 positions matching TRBD2. The CDR3 DNA is TGCGCCAGCAGCTTGAACCAGCGGGGGGGCACAGATACGCAGTATTTT. Translated: CASSLNQRGGTDTQYF.